This TCR beta chain appears in the sequencing data of a study of blood T cell repertoires in COVID-19. This CDR3 comprises 11 residues. The protocol was immunoSEQ multiplex PCR, while the TCRdb copy is restricted to in-frame clones and leaves out a portion. The sample holds about 210,000 clones, around 83% seen once. The receptor comes from a woman in her forties or fifties with acute or convalescent COVID-19. Sequenced: peripheral blood. The chain is built from TRBV21-1 and TRBJ1-5; TRBD1 is the table's D call and was not checked against the DNA. TRBV21-1 corresponds to a pseudogene. The CDR3 region is CASSGRQPQHF. The CDR3 nucleotides read TGTGCCAGCAGCGGGCGTCAGCCCCAGCATTTT.